The 25 T cell receptor beta chains in this list originate from one sample, sequenced in a study of glioma-infiltrating T cells after dendritic cell vaccination. Time point: after dendritic cell vaccination, including at tumor progression/relapse. Using immunoSEQ multiplex PCR, the repertoire was profiled, and TCRdb retains in-frame clones only, with some absent. The data show approximately 46,000 clones, about 91% seen once. The sequencing here drew on blood, taken after dendritic cell vaccination. The receptors here all came from a human donor with glioblastoma.

This chain uses TRBV28 with TRBJ2-3, with 9 bases identical to TRBD2. Unmatched junction bases numbered 0, after V lost 2 bases and J lost 0 bases. Germline CDR1 MDHEN, CDR2 SYDVKM. The CDR3 contains 15 residues. The chain's CDR3 is CASSLGLASTDTQYF. The CDR3 bases are TGTGCCAGCAGTTTAGGACTAGCGAGCACAGATACGCAGTATTTT. The full variable domain, with the rest looked up from reference TRBV28 and TRBJ2-3, is DVKVTQSSRYLVKRTGEKVFLECVQDMDHENMFWYRQDPGLGLRLIYFSYDVKMKEKGDIPEGYSVSREKKERFSLILESASTNQTSMYLCASSLGLASTDTQYFGPGTRLTVL.

V is TRBV5-1 and J is TRBJ2-5; 14 nucleotides agree with TRBD2. The J call is doubtful: the DNA matches TRBJ2-7 better. The CDR3 contains 17 residues. The germline CDR1 and CDR2 sequences are SGHRS and YFSETQ. Here the CDR3 reads CASSFRLAGGNGYEQYF. The CDR3 nucleotides read TGCGCCAGCAGCTTCAGACTAGCGGGAGGGAACGGCTACGAGCAGTACTTC.

The chain uses TRBV29-1 and TRBJ2-1, with 7 bases that match TRBD2. The CDR3 consists of 16 residues. Germline loops: CDR1 SQVTM, CDR2 ANQGSEA. After removal of 3 bases from V and 9 bases from J, the junction contained 17 bases not matched to a gene. CDR3 region: CSVDVRENVVGGEQFF. As DNA, the CDR3 is TGCAGCGTTGACGTGCGGGAGAACGTCGTCGGCGGTGAGCAGTTCTTC.

This clone is a singleton in its sample. The V gene is TRBV7-2, the J gene TRBJ2-3; D possibly corresponds to TRBD2 (5 bases). CDR3 length equals 15 residues. Germline V gene sequence: CDR1 SGHTA, CDR2 FQGNSA. Trimming took 2 bases from V and 1 from J, leaving 10 bases between them. The CDR3 bases are TGTGCCAGCAGCTTAACCGGGATGGGCACAGATACGCAGTATTTT. This sequence encodes CASSLTGMGTDTQYF.

The chain recombines TRBV7-2 with TRBJ2-2; D not certain. The germline V and J ends were trimmed by 3 bases and 0 bases, with 8 bases remaining between them. The CDR3 consists of 15 residues. Germline CDR1 reads SGHTA; CDR2 reads FQGNSA. The CDR3 sequence is CASSFLVTNTGELFF. DNA of the CDR3: TGTGCCAGCAGCTTTCTAGTCACGAACACCGGGGAGCTGTTTTTT.

The rearrangement links TRBV20-1 to TRBJ2-4, with TRBD1 matching over 11 bases. Trimming cost V 0 bases and J 16 bases; bases outside gene matches: 2. CDR3 length: 11 residues. CDR1 is DFQATT and CDR2 is SNEGSKA in the germline V gene (reference sequence). The CDR3 DNA reads TGCAGTGCTAGAGAGGGACAGGGGGTATACTTC. Translating gives CSAREGQGVYF.

The V gene is TRBV10-3, the J gene TRBJ2-7; 12 bases fit TRBD2. Germline V gene lookup returns CDR1 ENHRY and CDR2 SYGVKD. Trimming took 10 bases from V and 2 from J; bases not matched to a gene: 6. This CDR3 region has 14 residues. The CDR3, as DNA: TGTGCCACCATAACTAGCGGGAGGCCCTACGAGCAGTACTTC. It yields the protein CATITSGRPYEQYF.

The V call is TRBV11-2, the J call TRBJ1-6; D unclear. V was pared by 3 bases and J by 0 bases, with 9 bases between. CDR3 size: 16 residues. Looked up from germline, CDR1 is SGHAT and CDR2 is FQNNGV. CDR3 sequence: CASSFRRSSYNSPLHF. CDR3 DNA: TGTGCCAGCAGCTTCCGGAGGAGCTCCTATAATTCACCCCTCCACTTT. The full variable domain, completed using reference TRBV11-2 and TRBJ1-6, is EAGVAQSPRYKIIEKRQSVAFWCNPISGHATLYWYQQILGQGPKLLIQFQNNGVVDDSQLPKDRFSAERLKGVDSTLKIQPAKLEDSAVYLCASSFRRSSYNSPLHFGNGTRLTVT.

The CDR3 region is CASSLGGRQGNNEQFF. Here the CDR3 DNA reads TGTGCCAGCAGCTTAGGGGGACGACAGGGGAACAATGAGCAGTTCTTC. V gene TRBV7-2 combines with J gene TRBJ2-1; 8 positions agree with TRBD1. Trimming cost V 1 base and J 5 bases; bases outside gene matches: 7. Germline lookup yields CDR1 SGHTA and CDR2 FQGNSA. The CDR3 extends over 16 amino acids.

This sequence joins TRBV4-2 and TRBJ2-3; 11 bases match TRBD2. This CDR3 contains 17 residues. The junction had 15 bases not matched to a gene; V was cut back by 2 bases and J by 11 bases. Germline V gene sequence: CDR1 LGHNA, CDR2 YNFKEQ. The CDR3 region has the DNA TGTGCCAGCAGCCAATCGAGCCGTAGCGGGAGGGGTCGCGGGCAGTATTTT. Residues: CASSQSSRSGRGRGQYF.

The rearrangement uses TRBV2 and TRBJ1-2; unclear D gene. CDR3 size: 14 residues. Per germline, CDR1 SNHLY and CDR2 FYNNEI. The ends were cut back, 5 bases at V and 2 bases at J, with 12 bases in the middle. The chain's CDR3 is CASSRGALNYGYTF. The CDR3 DNA follows: TGTGCCAGCAGTCGGGGTGCCCTCAACTATGGCTACACCTTC.

The chain recombines TRBV7-9 with TRBJ1-3, with D possibly matching TRBD1 (6 bases). The CDR3 spans 15 residues. V was shortened by 6 bases and J by 3 bases, with 15 bases between the two germline ends. Germline V lookup: CDR1 SEHNR, CDR2 FQNEAQ (reference sequence). The CDR3 sequence: CASRNGQPRGNTIYF. In DNA, the CDR3 is TGTGCCAGCAGAAACGGACAGCCTCGTGGAAACACCATATATTTT.

This clone showed up just once. The rearrangement links TRBV6-6 to TRBJ1-2; a possible D gene is TRBD1 (5 bases). Per germline, CDR1 MNHNY and CDR2 SVGAGI (reference sequence). Trimming left V 2 bases short and J 4 bases short, with 17 bases between. The CDR3 extends over 16 amino acids. The CDR3 spells CASSYGSGASGYGYTF. The CDR3 DNA reads as TGTGCCAGCAGTTACGGTAGTGGGGCCTCTGGCTATGGCTACACCTTC.

The gene calls are TRBV7-2 and TRBJ2-4; D possibly corresponds to TRBD1 (5 bases). The germline gives CDR1 SGHTA, CDR2 FQGNSA. V was shortened by 0 bases and J by 2 bases, with 14 bases between the two germline ends. CDR3 length: 17 residues. The CDR3 sequence is CASSLATGSVTKNIQYF. Written as DNA, the CDR3 is TGTGCCAGCAGCTTAGCTACAGGCAGCGTGACCAAAAACATTCAGTACTTC.

The V gene is TRBV4-1, the J gene TRBJ2-1; 12 nucleotides match TRBD2. Germline loops: CDR1 MGHRA, CDR2 YSYEKL. CDR3 length: 16 residues. With 1 base clipped from V and 6 bases from J, the junction kept 4 bases outside the gene matches. The CDR3 sequence: CASSQVGLAGLNEQFF. The CDR3 DNA reads TGCGCCAGCAGCCAAGTAGGACTAGCGGGACTCAATGAGCAGTTCTTC.

The chain uses TRBV15 and TRBJ2-3; D might be TRBD1 (6 bases). Looked up from germline, CDR1 is LNHNV and CDR2 is YYDKDF (reference sequence). This CDR3 has 18 amino acids. Between the trimmed V and J ends, which lost 3 bases and 0 bases, there was a span of 19 bases. In DNA, the CDR3 is TGTGCCACCAGCAGTGCCCGGACTGGGACACTTAGCACAGATACGCAGTATTTT. The encoded protein is CATSSARTGTLSTDTQYF.

This chain links TRBV6-5 with TRBJ1-2; D call uncertain. V was trimmed by 5 bases and J by 3 bases, leaving 13 bases between them. Germline V CDR1 and CDR2: MNHEY, SVGAGI. This CDR3 region has 14 residues. The CDR3 DNA sequence: TGTGCCAGCAGTCCCGGGAGGTGGGACTATGGCTACACCTTC. It specifies CASSPGRWDYGYTF.

The chain carries TRBV29-1 and TRBJ2-7; no reliable D call. The CDR3 runs to 12 residues. Germline CDR1 reads SQVTM; CDR2 reads ANQGSEA. CDR3 coding DNA: TGCAACGCCCAATTTGTAGCTGGCGAGCAGTACTTC. It translates to CNAQFVAGEQYF.

The CDR3 DNA reads as TGTGCCAGCAGACGACAACTAGCGGGAGGGTACAATGAGCAGTTCTTC. Residues: CASRRQLAGGYNEQFF. The chain couples TRBV7-9 to TRBJ2-1, with 13 bases identical to TRBD2. CDR1 is SEHNR and CDR2 is FQNEAQ in the germline V gene (reference sequence). The V and J ends lost 6 bases and 4 bases, in that order; junction bases with no gene match: 6. The CDR3 covers 16 residues.

The chain carries TRBV5-1 and TRBJ2-5; 8 bases line up with TRBD2. The CDR3 spans 15 residues. Germline loops: CDR1 SGHRS, CDR2 YFSETQ. V shed 4 bases and J 4 bases; nucleotides not matched to a gene: 9. DNA of the CDR3: TGCGCCAGCAGCCCGCGCGGGGGGCGGGGAGAGACCCAGTACTTC. Translation: CASSPRGGRGETQYF.

The chain links TRBV2 to TRBJ1-3; TRBD1 matches at 9 bases. J gave up 2 bases and V 10 bases, and 12 bases lay outside the gene matches. Per germline, CDR1 SNHLY and CDR2 FYNNEI. The CDR3 runs 16 residues. The CDR3 here is CATLATGGITGNTIYF. For the CDR3, the DNA is TGTGCCACCCTGGCGACAGGGGGAATCACTGGAAACACCATATATTTT.

CDR3 amino acids: CASSPFDNASNQPQHF. The CDR3 DNA reads TGTGCCAGCAGCCCCTTTGACAACGCTAGCAATCAGCCCCAGCATTTT. The J gene is TRBJ1-5, the V gene TRBV7-6, with D unresolved. Trimming removed 5 bases from V and 0 bases from J, with 14 bases in between. Germline lookup yields CDR1 SGHVS and CDR2 FNYEAQ. The CDR3 is made up of 16 amino acids.

The V call is TRBV15, the J call TRBJ2-7; TRBD1 aligns across 7 bases. Germline V gives CDR1 LNHNV, CDR2 YYDKDF (reference sequence). This CDR3 is 15 amino acids long. Trimming cost V 5 bases and J 2 bases; bases outside gene matches: 9. The CDR3 region has the DNA TGTGCCACCAGCCCCCGGCCGGGACAGACCTACGAGCAGTACTTC. Its translation is CATSPRPGQTYEQYF.

This chain joins TRBV11-2 and TRBJ1-5; no firm D call. The CDR3 length is 12 residues. The germline CDR1 and CDR2 sequences are SGHAT and FQNNGV. The V gene lost 3 bases and the J gene lost 6 bases, with 6 bases spanning the gap. The CDR3 DNA follows: TGTGCCAGCAGCTTGAGTGGTCAGCCCCAGCATTTT. Its protein product is CASSLSGQPQHF.

This chain connects TRBV21-1 to TRBJ1-5; the table's D call, TRBD1, was not checked against the DNA. TRBV21-1 is designated a pseudogene. The CDR3 runs to 16 residues. This chain's CDR3 is CASSKSRDMDNQPQHF. The CDR3 DNA reads TGTGCCAGCAGCAAGTCCCGGGACATGGACAATCAGCCCCAGCATTTT.